Detailed here is one T cell receptor (beta chain). The antigen is not known. The data stem from a study of T cells in localized non-small cell lung cancer. The study's findings and limits: Because sequencing included only one region (of the tumor), heterogeneity remains possible. A higher density of T cells in blood coincided with extended overall survival.

J lost 4 bases, V lost 7 bases, and 8 bases had no gene match. The CDR3 is 14 residues long. The germline V gene has CDR1 SGHTA and CDR2 FQGNSA. The table came from immunoSEQ multiplex PCR; TCRdb's copy has only in-frame clones and leaves some out. In the table there are over 70,000 clones, just over 90% of which are singletons. This TCR derives from a woman aged 35 to 70 with stage II squamous cell lung carcinoma. This chain joins TRBV7-2 and TRBJ1-1, with 8 bases identical to TRBD1. This sample comprised PBMCs, obtained before any cancer treatment. CDR3 amino acids: CASKRTGPSTEAFF. The CDR3 DNA sequence: TGTGCCAGCAAGCGGACAGGGCCGAGCACTGAAGCTTTCTTT.